Listed below are T cell receptor beta chains from one sample, sequenced in a study of T-cell memory formation after mild COVID-19. MiXCR was run by TCRdb on the 5' RACE reads, yielding one entry per CDR3 protein. The sample has over 30,000 distinct CDR3 sequences, more than 9.5% seen once; the top ten hold under 30%. Material: PBMCs or a T cell subset sorted from them (not recorded which). The receptors were sampled from a man between 18 and 35 years old who had mild COVID-19 (a few samples of this study predate the infection). Cell type and time point are not known. Both conserved end residues are part of each CDR3. D genes are given only for firm matches. For some rows the clone size is stated as once, few or many, or as a class when expanded; others skip it.

TRBJ1-1 | NA | many | TRBV6-5 | CASSYWAGDEAFF | TGTGCCAGCAGTTATTGGGCCGGGGATGAAGCTTTCTTT
TRBJ2-5 | NA | NA | TRBV12-3/TRBV12-4 | CASSLGEGLEAETQYF | TGTGCCAGCAGTTTAGGTGAAGGATTGGAGGCAGAGACCCAGTACTTC
TRBJ2-2 | NA | many | TRBV5-6 | CASSIGSWTGELFF | TGTGCCAGCAGCATCGGGAGCTGGACCGGGGAGCTGTTTTTT
TRBJ1-1 | TRBD1 | many | TRBV20-1 | CSAPRTGGYTEAFF | TGCAGTGCTCCCAGGACAGGGGGCTACACTGAAGCTTTCTTT
TRBJ2-3 | NA | NA | TRBV29-1 | CSVAVADTQYF | TGCAGCGTTGCGGTGGCAGATACCCAGTATTTT
TRBJ2-7 | NA | many | TRBV5-5 | CASSLEAVYEQYF | TGTGCCAGCAGCTTGGAAGCAGTCTACGAGCAGTACTTC
TRBJ1-2 | TRBD1 | many | TRBV6-5 | CASLPGTGGLYGYTF | TGTGCCAGCTTACCCGGGACAGGAGGACTCTATGGCTACACCTTC
TRBJ2-2 | TRBD2 | many | TRBV6-2/TRBV6-3 | CASSYPRGRAGELFF | TGTGCCAGCAGTTATCCGCGGGGGAGGGCCGGGGAGCTGTTTTTT
TRBJ2-2 | NA | many | TRBV9 | CASSVGLEDWTGELFF | TGTGCCAGCAGCGTAGGACTCGAGGATTGGACCGGGGAGCTGTTTTTT
TRBJ1-2 | NA | many | TRBV3-1 | CASSPQGGHGYTF | TGTGCCAGCAGCCCCCAGGGCGGGCATGGCTACACCTTC
TRBJ2-7 | NA | medium-sized | TRBV5-1 | CASSLEGVEGHEQYF | TGCGCCAGCAGCTTGGAGGGGGTAGAGGGCCACGAGCAGTACTTC
TRBJ2-3 | TRBD1 | many | TRBV29-1 | CSVGDRVSSLTDTQYF | TGCAGCGTCGGGGACAGGGTTTCGTCCCTTACAGATACGCAGTATTTT
TRBJ2-3 | NA | many | TRBV20-1 | CSARRGRERPDTQYF | TGCAGTGCTAGAAGGGGGAGGGAGCGTCCAGATACGCAGTATTTT
TRBJ1-5 | NA | NA | TRBV6-6 | CASRSRTLRGAPTRGNQPQHF | TGTGCCAGCAGATCCCGAACCCTCCGGGGGGCCCCGACGCGGGGCAATCAGCCCCAGCATTTT
TRBJ1-5 | TRBD1 | few | TRBV4-1 | CASSLGQGPVEPQHF | TGCGCCAGCAGTTTGGGACAGGGGCCGGTGGAGCCCCAGCATTTT
TRBJ1-6 | NA | NA | TRBV20-1 | CSARPPNRRDNSPLHF | TGCAGTGCTAGACCCCCAAACAGACGCGATAATTCACCCCTCCACTTT
TRBJ2-2 | NA | many | TRBV5-1 | CASSLQGRSTGELFF | TGCGCCAGCAGCTTACAGGGACGTAGCACCGGGGAGCTGTTTTTT
TRBJ2-1 | NA | many | TRBV6-2/TRBV6-3 | CASNDYNEQFF | TGTGCCAGCAACGATTACAATGAGCAGTTCTTC
TRBJ2-7 | NA | many | TRBV7-2 | CASSSFYYEQYF | TGTGCCAGCAGCTCCTTTTACTACGAGCAGTACTTC
TRBJ2-1 | TRBD2 | many | TRBV6-5 | CASSYSFSGAFYNEQFF | TGTGCCAGCAGTTACTCGTTTAGCGGGGCTTTTTACAATGAGCAGTTCTTC
TRBJ1-1 | TRBD1 | many | TRBV7-2 | CASSETGGGTEAFF | TGTGCCAGCAGCGAAACAGGGGGAGGAACTGAAGCTTTCTTT
TRBJ2-1 | NA | NA | TRBV7-6 | CASSLALAYFNEQFF | TGTGCCAGCAGCTTAGCGTTGGCCTATTTCAATGAGCAGTTCTTC
TRBJ1-2 | NA | many | TRBV7-2 | CASSLNWGGYGYTF | TGTGCCAGCAGCTTAAATTGGGGGGGCTATGGCTACACCTTC